The 11 T cell receptor beta chains below all came from one sample that was sequenced in a study of shared clonotypes between healthy human individuals. The protocol was immunoSEQ multiplex PCR, while the TCRdb copy is restricted to in-frame clones and leaves out a portion. This sample has 2,500,000 or so clones; approximately 90% occur once, and the top ten carry around 0.35%. Input material: naive CD4+ T cells from PBMCs. Subset meaning: CD45RA+ positively selected. These TCRs come from a man younger than 30 in good health. Some clones in this sample may be carry-over from other donors' samples.

This sequence joins TRBV28 and TRBJ2-2; TRBD1 matches 11 bases. This CDR3 region has 16 residues. V lost 6 bases, J lost 5 bases, and 8 bases stayed unmatched. The germline V gene encodes CDR1 MDHEN and CDR2 SYDVKM. The chain's CDR3 is CASSHRDRGITGELFF. CDR3 nucleotide sequence: TGTGCCAGCAGCCACCGGGACAGGGGGATAACCGGGGAGCTGTTTTTT. Supplemented by reference TRBV28 and TRBJ2-2, the full variable domain reads DVKVTQSSRYLVKRTGEKVFLECVQDMDHENMFWYRQDPGLGLRLIYFSYDVKMKEKGDIPEGYSVSREKKERFSLILESASTNQTSMYLCASSHRDRGITGELFFGEGSRLTVL.

This clone has just a few counts. The genes are TRBV18 and TRBJ1-2; 7 bases map to TRBD1. The ends lost 3 bases at V and 6 bases at J; junction bases unmatched: 7. Per the germline V gene, CDR1 is KGHSH and CDR2 is LQKENI. The CDR3 covers 14 residues. The DNA of the CDR3 is TGTGCCAGCTCACCCCAGGGGGGCCAACATGGCTACACCTTC. Translating gives CASSPQGGQHGYTF.

The V and J genes are TRBV5-4 and TRBJ2-2, with 15 bases fitting TRBD2. Germline values: CDR1 SGHNT, CDR2 YYREEE (reference sequence). After removal of 4 bases from V and 3 bases from J, the junction contained 7 bases not matched to a gene. The CDR3 is 18 residues long. This CDR3 reads CASSGGTSGRRYTGELFF. As DNA, the CDR3 is TGTGCCAGCAGCGGAGGGACTAGCGGGAGGAGATACACCGGGGAGCTGTTTTTT.

This clone came up once. This rearrangement joins TRBV6-6 to TRBJ1-3, with a tentative D call TRBD1 (5 bases). The germline V gene has CDR1 MNHNY and CDR2 SVGAGI (reference sequence). The CDR3 runs to 15 residues. V gave up 8 bases and J gave up 2 bases, with 16 bases separating them. The CDR3 loop is CASWEGRLTGNTIYF. The CDR3 DNA is TGTGCCAGCTGGGAGGGACGACTTACTGGAAACACCATATATTTT.

The chain uses TRBV19 and TRBJ1-5, with D perhaps matching TRBD1 (6 bases). The CDR3 covers 14 residues. V was trimmed by 4 bases and J by 0 bases, leaving 7 bases between them. The V gene's germline CDR1 is LNHDA and CDR2 SQIVND (reference sequence). The CDR3, as DNA: TGTGCCAGTAGTACACAGGGTAGCAATCAGCCCCAGCATTTT. Translation: CASSTQGSNQPQHF. Variable domain in full (rest from reference TRBV19 and TRBJ1-5): DGGITQSPKYLFRKEGQNVTLSCEQNLNHDAMYWYRQDPGQGLRLIYYSQIVNDFQKGDIAEGYSVSREKKESFPLTVTSAQKNPTAFYLCASSTQGSNQPQHFGDGTRLSIL.

The V call is TRBV18, the J call TRBJ2-7; D is undetermined. From germline, CDR1 is KGHSH and CDR2 LQKENI. The CDR3 spans 14 residues. V lost 6 bases and J lost 2, with 14 bases in between. The CDR3 DNA is TGTGCCAGCTCCCCCCAGAGACGGACCTACGAGCAGTACTTC. Its protein product is CASSPQRRTYEQYF.

The chain recombines TRBV30 with TRBJ2-7; D might be TRBD1 (6 bases). This CDR3 is 13 amino acids long. Trimming pared 2 bases from V and 3 bases from J, leaving 11 bases between. Looked up from germline, CDR1 is GTSNPN and CDR2 is SVGIG (reference sequence). The CDR3 region is CAWSPRGNYEQYF. The CDR3 DNA is TGTGCCTGGAGTCCCAGGGGAAACTACGAGCAGTACTTC. Full variable domain (rest looked up from reference TRBV30 and TRBJ2-7): SQTIHQWPATLVQPVGSPLSLECTVEGTSNPNLYWYRQAAGRGLQLLFYSVGIGQISSEVPQNLSASRPQDRQFILSSKKLLLSDSGFYLCAWSPRGNYEQYFGPGTRLTVT.

The chain uses TRBV6-5 and TRBJ1-2; D remains ambiguous. Per germline, CDR1 MNHEY and CDR2 SVGAGI. The CDR3 has 14 residues. V was shortened by 0 bases and J by 7 bases, with 12 bases between the two germline ends. CDR3 loop: CASSYSTLRGGYTF. In DNA, the CDR3 is TGTGCCAGCAGTTACTCGACGCTAAGAGGTGGCTACACCTTC.

This chain joins TRBV9 and TRBJ2-1; 8 positions match TRBD2. This CDR3 is built from 16 residues. Per the germline V gene, CDR1 is SGDLS and CDR2 is YYNGEE. V trimming: 0 bases; J trimming: 9 bases; junction bases outside the gene matches: 11. DNA of the CDR3: TGTGCCAGCAGCGTAGGCAGGGCTAGCGGGCGGGGTGAGCAGTTCTTC. It is translated as CASSVGRASGRGEQFF.

This chain uses TRBV7-2 with TRBJ1-2, with D possibly being TRBD1 (5 bases). The CDR3 covers 15 residues. V was shortened by 1 base and J by 0 bases, with 9 bases between the two germline ends. CDR1 SGHTA and CDR2 FQGNSA come from the germline V gene. CDR3 nucleotide sequence: TGTGCCAGCAGCTTAGGGGGCAATCCTAACTATGGCTACACCTTC. It yields the protein CASSLGGNPNYGYTF. The full variable domain, rest sourced from reference TRBV7-2 and TRBJ1-2, is GAGVSQSPSNKVTEKGKDVELRCDPISGHTALYWYRQSLGQGLEFLIYFQGNSAPDKSGLPSDRFSAERTGGSVSTLTIQRTQQEDSAVYLCASSLGGNPNYGYTFGSGTRLTVV.

V and J are TRBV15 and TRBJ1-2; no firm D call. Per germline, CDR1 LNHNV and CDR2 YYDKDF (reference sequence). Trimming removed 0 bases from V and 2 bases from J, with 4 bases in between. The CDR3 consists of 13 residues. DNA for the CDR3: TGTGCCACCAGCAGAGAAAGAAACTATGGCTACACCTTC. Amino acids: CATSRERNYGYTF.